This is a list of T cell receptor beta chains from one sample in a study of shared clonotypes between healthy human individuals. Repertoires were generated with immunoSEQ multiplex PCR, while TCRdb's copy carries only in-frame clones and drops some. Of nearly 1 million clones listed, roughly 72% are singletons. Sequencing was done on a sample of memory CD4+ T cells sorted from blood. The receptor set was obtained from a man between 18 and 29 years old in good health. Each CDR3 is given with its conserved first and last residue. Each record gives: CDR3 length, D gene, V gene, clone size, J gene, CDR3 DNA, CDR3 protein. A D gene is named only where the DNA matches it firmly. Size tells how often a clone was seen (once, few, many) or the class of an expanded clone, and some rows leave it out.

>14|.|TRBV2|once|TRBJ2-7
TGTGCCAGCAGTGAAGGGTCAGGAAACTACGAGCAGTACTTC
CASSEGSGNYEQYF
>15|TRBD2|TRBV7-2|.|TRBJ2-1
TGTGCCAGCAGCTCGAGCGGGGGGGCCTTCAATGAGCAGTTCTTC
CASSSSGGAFNEQFF
>14|TRBD1|TRBV9|few|TRBJ1-4
TGTGCCAGCAGCGGGGGACAGGGTAATGAAAAACTGTTTTTT
CASSGGQGNEKLFF
>13|TRBD1|TRBV18|few|TRBJ2-7
TGTGCCAGCTCAGGACAGGCTCGCTACGAGCAGTACTTC
CASSGQARYEQYF
>13|.|TRBV19|once|TRBJ1-5
TGTGCCAGTAGTATAGATTTGGGTCAGCCCCAGCATTTT
CASSIDLGQPQHF
>11|.|TRBV30|.|TRBJ1-1
TGTGCCTGGAGTGTACGTGGTGAAGCTTTCTTT
CAWSVRGEAFF
>15|.|TRBV18|.|TRBJ2-1
TGTGCCAGCTCACCACGGACTACCTCCTACAATGAGCAGTTCTTC
CASSPRTTSYNEQFF
>18|.|TRBV27|.|TRBJ2-6
TGTGCCAGCAGTTCGGGACTCCCGAAAATCTCTGGGGCCAACGTCCTGACTTTC
CASSSGLPKISGANVLTF
>11|.|TRBV2|.|TRBJ2-6
TGTGCCAGCCATGGGGCCAACGTCCTGACTTTC
CASHGANVLTF
>13|.|TRBV11-3|.|TRBJ2-1
TGTGCCAGCAGCTTAGGCGGGCGCAATGAGCAGTTCTTC
CASSLGGRNEQFF
>18|TRBD2|TRBV5-1|.|TRBJ2-5
TGCGCCAGCAGCCTATCGACACGAAACTCCGGGGGGCAAGAGACCCAGTACTTC
CASSLSTRNSGGQETQYF
>15|.|TRBV28|few|TRBJ1-1
TGTGCCAGCAGTTTATTTACGCAGGGAAACACTGAAGCTTTCTTT
CASSLFTQGNTEAFF
>18|.|TRBV10-2|few|TRBJ2-2
TGCGCCAGCAGTGAGTCGAATCCAGGGTCTTTTAACACCGGGGAGCTGTTTTTT
CASSESNPGSFNTGELFF
>12|.|TRBV11-2|.|TRBJ2-7
TGTGCCACTGGAGGGGGCATCTACGAGCAGTACTTC
CATGGGIYEQYF
>14|.|TRBV7-2|.|TRBJ2-3
TGTGCCAGCAGCCAACGACAGGGCACAGATACGCAGTATTTT
CASSQRQGTDTQYF
>16|TRBD1|TRBV19|.|TRBJ1-4
TGTGCCAGTCAGGACAGGCGGAGTGCAACTAATGAAAAACTGTTTTTT
CASQDRRSATNEKLFF
>18|TRBD2|TRBV5-4|once|TRBJ2-7
TGTGCCAGCAGCTTTGGGCAGGAGGGCGGGAGTGGGGGCTACGAGCAGTACTTC
CASSFGQEGGSGGYEQYF
>10|.|TRBV20-1|.|TRBJ2-5
TGCAGTGCCCTAGGGGAGACCCAGTACTTC
CSALGETQYF
>16|.|TRBV6-5|many|TRBJ2-6
TGTGCCAGCAGTTGGTTAAAGGCGTCTGGGGCCAACGTCCTGACTTTC
CASSWLKASGANVLTF
>13|.|TRBV29-1|.|TRBJ2-5
TGCAGCGTTCCGGGACAACCGCAAGAGACCCAGTACTTC
CSVPGQPQETQYF
>14|.|TRBV11-1|.|TRBJ2-5
TGTGCCAGCAGCTTAGCGCATCTTCGAGAGACCCAGTACTTC
CASSLAHLRETQYF
>15|.|TRBV6-5|.|TRBJ2-7
TGTGCCAGCAGTCTCACTGGCAGAAGGGCCTACGAGCAGTACTTC
CASSLTGRRAYEQYF
>13|TRBD1|TRBV19|.|TRBJ2-5
TGTGCCAGTAGTATAACAGGGGAAGAGACCCAGTACTTC
CASSITGEETQYF
>16|TRBD2|TRBV7-9|.|TRBJ2-1
TGTGCCAGCAGCTTAGGACTAGCGGGAGTAGGGGATGAGCAGTTCTTC
CASSLGLAGVGDEQFF
>13|.|TRBV15|.|TRBJ1-2
TGTGCCACCAGCAACTCGGGGTTATATGGCTACACCTTC
CATSNSGLYGYTF
>13|.|TRBV18|once|TRBJ2-7
TGTGCCAGCTCATTGCGAAACTCCTACGAGCAGTACTTC
CASSLRNSYEQYF
>13|TRBD2|TRBV28|.|TRBJ2-3
TGTGCCAGCAGTTTACGGGGGGGATTTACGCAGTATTTT
CASSLRGGFTQYF
>14|.|TRBV7-9|.|TRBJ1-5
TGTGCCAGCAGCTTTAAGGGTAGCAATCAGCCCCAGCATTTT
CASSFKGSNQPQHF
>15|TRBD1|TRBV11-2|.|TRBJ2-1
TGTGCCAGCAGCCCAGACAGGGGTACCTACAATGAGCAGTTCTTC
CASSPDRGTYNEQFF
>15|.|TRBV6-5|.|TRBJ1-5
TGTGCCAGCAGCCGTGGGACACCAGATCACCAGCCCCAGCATTTT
CASSRGTPDHQPQHF
>14|.|TRBV28|.|TRBJ1-5
TGTGCCAGCAGTTTATATTTCGATGGCCAGCCCCAGCATTTT
CASSLYFDGQPQHF
>15|TRBD2|TRBV6-5|.|TRBJ2-7
TGTGCCAGCAGTTACAGCGGGAGCCAGTCCTACGAGCAGTACTTC
CASSYSGSQSYEQYF
>19|TRBD2|TRBV5-5|.|TRBJ2-5
TGTGCCAGCAGCCTCGGACGTGGGACTAGCGGGAGACCCCAAGAGACCCAGTACTTC
CASSLGRGTSGRPQETQYF
>16|TRBD2|TRBV5-1|many|TRBJ2-2
TGCGCCAGCGAGAAACTAGCGGGAGGTGGTACCGGGGAGCTGTTTTTT
CASEKLAGGGTGELFF
>16|.|TRBV7-7|.|TRBJ2-2
TGTGCTAGCAGCTTAGATAAGGGAACGAACACCGGGGAGCTGTTTTTT
CASSLDKGTNTGELFF
>13|.|TRBV19|.|TRBJ1-4
TGTGCCAGTAATAACGGGGTGGGGGAAAAACTGTTTTTT
CASNNGVGEKLFF
>14|TRBD2|TRBV5-1|few|TRBJ2-7
TGCGCCAGCAGCTTCTTAGCGGGAGGGGAGGAGCAGTACTTC
CASSFLAGGEEQYF
>15|TRBD1|TRBV7-9|.|TRBJ1-1
TGTGCCAGCAGTGCAGGAGGGGGCTGGAACACTGAAGCTTTCTTT
CASSAGGGWNTEAFF
>15|TRBD2|TRBV2|.|TRBJ2-5
TGTGCCAGCAGTGAAGAATCACTAGCGGGAGAGACCCAGTACTTC
CASSEESLAGETQYF
>16|TRBD2|TRBV6-1|.|TRBJ2-3
TGTGCCAGCAGTGAAGCGACTAGCGGTTGGACAGATACGCAGTATTTT
CASSEATSGWTDTQYF
>11|.|TRBV20-1|.|TRBJ1-2
TGCAGTGCTAATCAGGGGAATGGCTACACCTTC
CSANQGNGYTF
>14|.|TRBV5-1|.|TRBJ1-3
TGCGCCAGCAGCTTGGATGGCTCTGGAAACACCATGTATTTT
CASSLDGSGNTMYF
>14|.|TRBV4-3|few|TRBJ1-2
TGCGCCAGCAGCCCGGGCGAAGAAAACTATGGCTACACCTTC
CASSPGEENYGYTF
>15|.|TRBV6-6|.|TRBJ1-6
TGTGCCACCCAGGCGGGGGGCTCCTATAATTCACCCCTCCACTTT
CATQAGGSYNSPLHF
>16|.|TRBV27|.|TRBJ1-5
TGTGCCAGCAGTTTATTCGGCAGGGGTGGCAATCAGCCCCAGCATTTT
CASSLFGRGGNQPQHF
>17|.|TRBV11-2|.|TRBJ1-3
TGTGCCAGCAGCTTAACCGGACGGTCCAGCTCTGGAAACACCATATATTTT
CASSLTGRSSSGNTIYF
>15|.|TRBV18|.|TRBJ1-2
TGTGCCAGCTCGCCGACCACAGGGACTAACTATGGCTACACCTTC
CASSPTTGTNYGYTF
>18|.|TRBV21-1|.|TRBJ2-1
TGTGCCAGCAGCAAATCGTCCGTAGCGGGGGCGGGCGGCGGGGAGCAGTTCTTC
CASSKSSVAGAGGGEQFF
>17|.|TRBV5-1|.|TRBJ1-2
TGCGCCAGCAGCCTGGGGGGGCAGGGAAGCAACCTCCATGGCTACACCTTC
CASSLGGQGSNLHGYTF